The 12 T cell receptor beta chains below come from one sample, sequenced in a study of blood T cell repertoires in COVID-19. The protocol was immunoSEQ multiplex PCR, while the TCRdb copy is restricted to in-frame clones and leaves out a portion. The sample has roughly 58,000 clones; about 70% are singletons. The sequencing sample was made of peripheral blood. These receptors came from a man between 45 and 60 years old with active or convalescent COVID-19.

The rearrangement links TRBV12-2 to TRBJ2-3; TRBD2 is the table's D call and was not checked against the DNA. TRBV12-2 is a known pseudogene. There are 16 residues in the CDR3. The CDR3 protein is CASRAGTSGSPDTQYF. The CDR3 DNA sequence: TGTGCAAGTCGCGCGGGGACTAGCGGGAGCCCAGATACGCAGTATTTT.

This sequence joins TRBV6-5 and TRBJ2-5; 8 nucleotides match TRBD1. Germline lookup yields CDR1 MNHEY and CDR2 SVGAGI. The CDR3 has 14 amino acids. V lost 4 bases, J lost 5 bases, and 6 bases stayed unmatched. CDR3 nucleotides: TGTGCCAGCAGTTCCGGACAGGGCCGGGAGACCCAGTACTTC. It is translated as CASSSGQGRETQYF.

The chain is built from TRBV10-3 and TRBJ2-7, with 7 nucleotides matching TRBD1. The germline gives CDR1 ENHRY, CDR2 SYGVKD. The ends lost 0 bases at V and 1 base at J; junction bases unmatched: 6. The CDR3 extends over 16 amino acids. CDR3 residues: CAISESLVTGSYEQYF. CDR3 coding DNA: TGTGCCATCAGTGAGTCCCTCGTGACAGGGTCCTACGAGCAGTACTTC.

The chain couples TRBV19 to TRBJ2-5, with TRBD2 identical over 7 bases. The CDR3 spans 14 residues. Unmatched junction bases numbered 1, after V lost 2 bases and J lost 1 base. Germline V gene data show CDR1 as LNHDA and CDR2 as SQIVND (reference sequence). CDR3 in amino acids: CASSISSGQETQYF. In DNA, the CDR3 is TGTGCCAGTAGTATATCTAGCGGCCAAGAGACCCAGTACTTC.

V is TRBV4-1 and J is TRBJ2-7; 15 bases map to TRBD2. The V gene end was trimmed by 4 bases and the J gene end by 0 bases; junction bases not matched to a gene: 13. The CDR3 contains 20 residues. Germline-derived CDR1 and CDR2 are MGHRA and YSYEKL. The CDR3 nucleotides read TGCGCCAGCAGCCCGGGACTAGCGGGAGGACGGGTATACGGCTCCTACGAGCAGTACTTC. Translation gives CASSPGLAGGRVYGSYEQYF.

The chain uses TRBV7-2 and TRBJ2-2; 15 bases are a match to TRBD2. Unmatched junction bases numbered 6, after V lost 4 bases and J lost 0 bases. Germline CDR1 and CDR2: SGHTA and FQGNSA. The CDR3 is 19 residues long. As DNA, the CDR3 is TGTGCCAGCAGCTCTGGGACTAGCGGGAGGTACGCGAACACCGGGGAGCTGTTTTTT. Translation: CASSSGTSGRYANTGELFF.

This sequence joins TRBV19 and TRBJ1-2; a weak D match, TRBD1 (6 bases). The CDR3 length is 14 residues. Per the germline V gene, CDR1 is LNHDA and CDR2 is SQIVND (reference sequence). Trimming removed 3 bases at V and 5 bases at J, with 13 bases between. The DNA for the CDR3 is TGTGCCAGTAGTATCAAGGACAGCCAGTATGGCTACACCTTC. This gives the protein CASSIKDSQYGYTF. Full variable domain (outside the CDR3, taken from reference TRBV19 and TRBJ1-2): DGGITQSPKYLFRKEGQNVTLSCEQNLNHDAMYWYRQDPGQGLRLIYYSQIVNDFQKGDIAEGYSVSREKKESFPLTVTSAQKNPTAFYLCASSIKDSQYGYTFGSGTRLTVV.

The chain uses TRBV7-9 and TRBJ2-3; unclear D gene. In germline, CDR1 is SEHNR, CDR2 FQNEAQ (reference sequence). The length of the CDR3 is 14 residues. V was shortened by 1 base and J by 0 bases, with 5 bases between the two germline ends. This chain's CDR3 is CASSLGDSTDTQYF. CDR3 bases: TGTGCCAGCAGCTTAGGCGATAGCACAGATACGCAGTATTTT.

The sample holds a few counts of this clone. The chain uses TRBV5-1 and TRBJ2-1; 8 positions match TRBD2. Germline V gives CDR1 SGHRS, CDR2 YFSETQ. V lost 0 bases and J lost 3; bases outside the gene matches: 2. The CDR3 is made up of 15 amino acids. CDR3 protein: CASSLAREVYNEQFF. CDR3 DNA sequence: TGCGCCAGCAGCTTGGCGCGGGAGGTCTACAATGAGCAGTTCTTC.

The chain is built from TRBV16 and TRBJ2-3; D call uncertain. The CDR3 consists of 16 residues. Germline loops: CDR1 KGHSY, CDR2 FQNENV. Deletions cut 4 bases from V and 6 bases from J, with 20 bases between. CDR3 nucleotide sequence: TGTGCCAGCAGCCCACGTGTCAAACTAAAAGCGGATACGCAGTATTTT. Its translation: CASSPRVKLKADTQYF.

V and J are TRBV28 and TRBJ1-5; weak D call: TRBD1 (5 bases). V was shortened by 4 bases and J by 0 bases, with 16 bases between the two germline ends. CDR1 is MDHEN, CDR2 SYDVKM, per germline. CDR3 length equals 17 residues. The chain's CDR3 is CASSSGPTGDSNQPQHF. The CDR3 region has the DNA TGTGCCAGCAGTTCTGGGCCTACGGGGGATAGCAATCAGCCCCAGCATTTT. Drawing the rest from reference TRBV28 and TRBJ1-5, the complete variable domain is DVKVTQSSRYLVKRTGEKVFLECVQDMDHENMFWYRQDPGLGLRLIYFSYDVKMKEKGDIPEGYSVSREKKERFSLILESASTNQTSMYLCASSSGPTGDSNQPQHFGDGTRLSIL.

V is TRBV10-3 and J is TRBJ1-1, with 7 bases lining up with TRBD1. The germline V gene encodes CDR1 ENHRY and CDR2 SYGVKD. J lost 2 bases, V lost 3 bases, and 12 bases had no gene match. This CDR3 has 17 residues. CDR3 sequence reads: CAISDVPTGSLNTEAFF. The CDR3 DNA reads TGTGCCATCAGTGATGTCCCGACAGGGTCCCTCAACACTGAAGCTTTCTTT.